Presented here are 32 T cell receptor beta chains from one specimen sequenced in a study of blood T cell repertoires in COVID-19. The assay was immunoSEQ multiplex PCR, and TCRdb's table has in-frame clones only and misses some. The table shows around 300,000 clones, with roughly 90% occurring only once. Sequencing was done on a sample of peripheral blood. The source of these receptors is a woman aged 45-59 years with active or convalescent COVID-19.

This clone was observed a single time. The chain links TRBV7-8 to TRBJ2-3; 7 bases line up with TRBD2. The CDR3 contains 17 residues. V lost 4 bases to trimming and J lost 2 bases; unmatched junction nucleotides: 12. Germline assignment: CDR1 SGHVS and CDR2 FQNEAQ. The CDR3 loop is CASSSPFWGRDTDTQYF. The CDR3 coding sequence is TGTGCCAGCAGCTCTCCTTTTTGGGGGAGGGACACAGATACGCAGTATTTT.

The genes are TRBV19 and TRBJ1-4; D not resolved. With 6 bases removed from V and 0 bases from J, the gap between germline ends came to 17 bases. CDR1 LNHDA and CDR2 SQIVND come from the germline V gene (reference sequence). The CDR3 has 17 amino acids. CDR3 nucleotides: TGTGCCAGTAGGACATCGTGGGCGACGTCAACTAATGAAAAACTGTTTTTT. As protein: CASRTSWATSTNEKLFF.

The rearrangement uses TRBV4-1 and TRBJ2-1; tentative D call: TRBD1 (8 bases). V was clipped by 7 bases and J by 9 bases, with 19 bases between them. Germline V gene sequence: CDR1 MGHRA, CDR2 YSYEKL. The CDR3 is 14 amino acids. CDR3 in amino acids: CASTDRTGRAEQFF. The CDR3 bases are TGCGCCAGCACCGATAGGACAGGGAGGGCTGAGCAGTTCTTC.

The chain employs TRBV3-1 (or the pseudogene TRBV3-2) and TRBJ1-1; possibly TRBD1 for D (5 bases). Germline V gives CDR1 LGHDT, CDR2 YNNKEL (reference sequence). The CDR3 is made up of 17 amino acids. Trimming cost V 0 bases and J 4 bases, with 18 bases left between them. DNA of the CDR3: TGTGCCAGCAGCCAAGATCCATTGATGACAGTGGTCACTGAAGCTTTCTTT. This codes for CASSQDPLMTVVTEAFF.

The rearrangement joins TRBV29-1 to TRBJ2-1, with 8 bases lining up with TRBD2. Germline V gene lookup returns CDR1 SQVTM and CDR2 ANQGSEA. The J segment lost 6 bases and the V segment lost 3 bases, leaving 1 base of the junction unmatched. CDR3 length: 12 residues. The CDR3 loop is CSVDSGANEQFF. The CDR3 nucleotides read TGCAGCGTTGATAGCGGGGCCAATGAGCAGTTCTTC.

J is TRBJ1-5 and V is TRBV6-6; no clear D. Germline V gene data show CDR1 as MNHNY and CDR2 as SVGAGI (reference sequence). The CDR3 spans 15 residues. V lost 6 bases and J 4 bases, leaving 16 bases between the germline ends. CDR3 loop: CASRSPEKLNQPQHF. The CDR3 coding sequence is TGTGCCAGCAGAAGCCCTGAAAAATTAAATCAGCCCCAGCATTTT.

This clone occurred once. The CDR3 protein is CASSEAPGSGTNEQFF. In DNA, the CDR3 is TGTGCCAGCAGTGAAGCGCCGGGGAGTGGAACCAATGAGCAGTTCTTC. The genes are TRBV6-1 and TRBJ2-1; tentative D call: TRBD2 (5 bases). V lost 0 bases and J lost 6, with 15 bases in between. The CDR3 spans 16 residues. Germline CDR1 MNHNS, CDR2 SASEGT.

This rearrangement joins TRBV27 to TRBJ2-7, with TRBD1 identical over 7 bases. V dropped 8 bases and J dropped 6; count of bases not matched to a gene: 7. Germline CDR1 reads MNHEY; CDR2 reads SMNVEV (reference sequence). The CDR3 has 12 amino acids. In DNA, the CDR3 is TGTGCCAGCTCCTCCCCAGGGGGCGAGCAGTACTTC. Protein: CASSSPGGEQYF.

This clone was seen just once. V usage is TRBV25-1 and J usage is TRBJ2-3; 8 bases line up with TRBD2. After removal of 3 bases from V and 6 bases from J, the junction contained 11 bases not matched to a gene. Germline assignment: CDR1 MGHDK and CDR2 SYGVNS. This CDR3 is built from 16 residues. As DNA, the CDR3 is TGTGCCAGCAGTGAGTTAACGGGAGGGCCGGTGGATACGCAGTATTTT. Amino acid sequence: CASSELTGGPVDTQYF.

This clone appeared a few times. One end of the junction fails to match germline, which may point to a read error. The V call is TRBV6-5, the J call TRBJ1-1; unclear D gene. Per the germline V gene, CDR1 is MNHEY and CDR2 is SVGAGI. The CDR3 has 15 residues. The CDR3, as DNA: TGTGCCAGCAGTGACTCGAGGGCCTTGAGAACTGAAGCTTTCTTT. Translating gives CASSDSRALRTEAFF.

The chain joins TRBV3-1 (or the pseudogene TRBV3-2) to TRBJ2-2; D is uncertain. The germline V gene encodes CDR1 LGHDT and CDR2 YNNKEL (reference sequence). The CDR3 runs 12 residues. The V end was cut by 3 bases, the J end by 5 bases, with 4 bases between. The CDR3 protein is CASSQRTGELFF. In DNA, the CDR3 is TGTGCCAGCAGCCAGCGGACCGGGGAGCTGTTTTTT.

J is TRBJ1-1 and V is TRBV4-1; no reliable D call. V was clipped by 1 base and J by 0 bases, with 12 bases between them. The CDR3 has 16 residues. CDR1 and CDR2 from the germline V gene are MGHRA and YSYEKL. The CDR3 here is CASSQVSGGLNTEAFF. The CDR3 nucleotides are TGCGCCAGCAGCCAAGTTTCCGGAGGTTTGAACACTGAAGCTTTCTTT.

This clone was seen only a few times. The chain recombines TRBV3-1 (or the pseudogene TRBV3-2) with TRBJ1-4; unclear D gene. Germline values: CDR1 LGHDT, CDR2 YNNKEL (reference sequence). This CDR3 comprises 13 residues. Trimming removed 4 bases at V and 8 bases at J, with 11 bases between. CDR3 in amino acids: CASSPEIIEKLFF. The CDR3 nucleotides read TGTGCCAGCAGCCCGGAGATTATCGAAAAACTGTTTTTT.

This clone was detected once. This chain connects TRBV9 to TRBJ2-2, with 11 bases lining up with TRBD2. V lost 1 base to trimming and J lost 6 bases; unmatched junction nucleotides: 2. This CDR3 is built from 15 residues. Germline assignment: CDR1 SGDLS and CDR2 YYNGEE. CDR3 nucleotides: TGTGCCAGCAGCGTAACTAGCGGGAGCGCCGGGGAGCTGTTTTTT. Residues: CASSVTSGSAGELFF.

The chain uses TRBV3-1 (or the pseudogene TRBV3-2) and TRBJ2-1; maybe TRBD2 (6 bases). V lost 4 bases and J 4 bases, leaving 20 bases between the germline ends. Per the germline V gene, CDR1 is LGHDT and CDR2 is YNNKEL (reference sequence). CDR3 length equals 17 residues. CDR3 bases: TGTGCCAGCAGCCTGCCTAGGTTTGGCGGGGCGTACAATGAGCAGTTCTTC. This codes for CASSLPRFGGAYNEQFF.

V gene TRBV5-1 combines with J gene TRBJ1-2; 7 bases are a match to TRBD1. After removal of 4 bases from V and 4 bases from J, the junction contained 13 bases not matched to a gene. The CDR3 has 16 residues. CDR1 and CDR2 from the germline V gene are SGHRS and YFSETQ. The CDR3 DNA reads as TGCGCCAGCAGCCACAAAACGACAGGGAGTTTCTATGGCTACACCTTC. Protein product: CASSHKTTGSFYGYTF.

This clone has a handful of counts. The chain has TRBV4-2 and TRBJ2-3; D is undetermined. Germline loops: CDR1 LGHNA, CDR2 YNFKEQ. This CDR3 region has 13 residues. V lost 0 bases, J lost 8 bases, and 9 bases lay in between. The CDR3: CASSQDLSGTQYF. The DNA for the CDR3 is TGTGCCAGCAGCCAAGATCTTAGTGGTACGCAGTATTTT.

This chain connects TRBV7-9 to TRBJ1-2; possibly TRBD1 for D (5 bases). This CDR3 is 13 amino acids long. Deletions cut 4 bases from V and 3 bases from J, with 9 bases between. The V gene's germline CDR1 is SEHNR and CDR2 FQNEAQ (reference sequence). The chain's CDR3 is CASSWQGDYGYTF. DNA of the CDR3: TGTGCCAGCAGCTGGCAGGGTGACTATGGCTACACCTTC.

The chain carries TRBV21-1 and TRBJ2-3; the table's TRBD2 call for D was not verified on the DNA. TRBV21-1 is a known pseudogene. The CDR3 is 15 residues long. The CDR3 coding sequence is TGTGCCAGCAGCAGGAAGCGGGGGAGCACAGATACGCAGTATTTT. This gives the protein CASSRKRGSTDTQYF.

V usage is TRBV4-1 and J usage is TRBJ2-4; TRBD2 matches at 13 bases. The trim removed 0 bases at V and 2 bases at J, leaving 7 bases unmatched. Germline CDR1 MGHRA, CDR2 YSYEKL. This CDR3 region has 19 residues. The CDR3 nucleotides are TGCGCCAGCAGCCAAGATGGACTAGCGGGAGAGCCGACCAAAAACATTCAGTACTTC. Translating it yields CASSQDGLAGEPTKNIQYF.

This chain links TRBV15 with TRBJ2-1, with D possibly matching TRBD2 (5 bases). CDR1 is LNHNV and CDR2 is YYDKDF in the germline V gene (reference sequence). This CDR3 is built from 12 residues. The V end lost 0 bases, the J end lost 12 bases, and 9 bases lay between the germline ends. The CDR3 coding sequence is TGTGCCACCAGCAGAGAAACTGCGGGGCAGTTCTTC. This encodes CATSRETAGQFF.

CDR3 sequence reads: CASSLTRRAGTEAFF. CDR3 sequence (DNA): TGTGCCAGCAGTTTAACCCGACGGGCGGGCACTGAAGCTTTCTTT. The genes are TRBV27 and TRBJ1-1; D is undetermined. Germline V gene lookup returns CDR1 MNHEY and CDR2 SMNVEV (reference sequence). There are 15 residues in the CDR3. V lost 2 bases and J lost 4, with 14 bases in between.

About this clone itself: The sample contains more than one DNA sequence encoding this CDR3. V usage is TRBV10-3 and J usage is TRBJ1-1; D may be TRBD1 (6 bases). V was cut by 8 bases and J by 1 base, with 8 bases left in between. Germline V gene sequence: CDR1 ENHRY, CDR2 SYGVKD. This CDR3 spans 12 amino acids. The CDR3 is CAISTGNTEAFF. The CDR3 nucleotides are TGTGCCATCTCGACAGGGAACACTGAAGCTTTCTTT.

V and J are TRBV5-1 and TRBJ2-7, with 7 nucleotides matching TRBD1. Looked up from germline, CDR1 is SGHRS and CDR2 is YFSETQ. J gave up 5 bases and V 0 bases, and 11 bases lay outside the gene matches. The CDR3 spans 16 residues. The CDR3, as DNA: TGCGCCAGCAGCTTGGCAGTCGGGACAGTCTTGGACGAGCAGTACTTC. It specifies CASSLAVGTVLDEQYF.

There are a few counts of this clone. The chain couples TRBV5-1 to TRBJ1-2; tentative D call: TRBD1 (5 bases). The germline gives CDR1 SGHRS, CDR2 YFSETQ. The CDR3 spans 13 residues. Trimming removed 0 bases at V and 6 bases at J, with 9 bases between. CDR3 protein: CASSLGQKHGYTF. CDR3 nucleotides: TGCGCCAGCAGCTTGGGACAGAAGCATGGCTACACCTTC.

The chain combines TRBV29-1 with TRBJ2-2; 8 bases agree with TRBD1. CDR1 is SQVTM and CDR2 is ANQGSEA in the germline V gene. The CDR3 totals 14 residues. V shed 7 bases and J 5 bases; nucleotides not matched to a gene: 9. The CDR3 sequence is CSALTGGWTGELFF. The DNA of the CDR3 is TGCAGCGCCCTTACAGGGGGATGGACCGGGGAGCTGTTTTTT.

DNA of the CDR3: TGTGCCAGCAGCCTCCCCCCGACAGGGGGCCGGAACACTGAAGCTTTCTTT. This sequence encodes CASSLPPTGGRNTEAFF. V and J are TRBV7-2 and TRBJ1-1, with 10 bases fitting TRBD1. V was pared by 5 bases and J by 1 base, with 10 bases of the junction left unmatched. The CDR3 covers 17 residues. Germline CDR1 and CDR2: SGHTA and FQGNSA.

The chain couples TRBV5-5 to TRBJ1-5; D ambiguous. Trimming took 2 bases from V and 2 from J, leaving 11 bases between them. CDR1 and CDR2 from the germline V gene are SGHKS and YYEKEE (reference sequence). This CDR3 is 15 amino acids long. CDR3 region: CASSFGELGNQPQHF. For the CDR3, the DNA is TGTGCCAGCAGCTTTGGGGAGCTGGGCAATCAGCCCCAGCATTTT.

The chain combines TRBV28 with TRBJ2-4; 7 bases match TRBD2. The CDR3 is 15 residues long. CDR1 MDHEN and CDR2 SYDVKM come from the germline V gene. V shed 7 bases and J 6 bases; nucleotides not matched to a gene: 12. As DNA, the CDR3 is TGTGCCAGCACCAGTCGGGCGAGCGGGGCAAACATTCAGTACTTC. Its translation is CASTSRASGANIQYF.

The chain employs TRBV20-1 and TRBJ2-1; D is uncertain. The CDR3 extends over 15 amino acids. V was trimmed by 3 bases and J by 1 base, leaving 13 bases between them. Germline-derived CDR1 and CDR2 are DFQATT and SNEGSKA (reference sequence). The CDR3 nucleotides read TGCAGTGCTAGTCCGATGACTCCATCCTACAATGAGCAGTTCTTC. Its translation is CSASPMTPSYNEQFF.

With regard to this clone: The sample contains more than one DNA sequence encoding this CDR3. The CDR3 reads CASSLGQLNTEAFF. The CDR3, as DNA: TGTGCCAGCAGCTTAGGGCAGTTGAACACTGAAGCTTTCTTT. The chain uses TRBV7-2 and TRBJ1-1; D call uncertain. Germline assignment: CDR1 SGHTA and CDR2 FQGNSA. This CDR3 region has 14 residues. V was clipped by 1 base and J by 0 bases, with 6 bases between them.

The chain carries TRBV19 and TRBJ2-5, with TRBD2 matching 9 bases. The CDR3 length is 15 residues. In germline, CDR1 is LNHDA, CDR2 SQIVND (reference sequence). V gave up 5 bases and J gave up 5 bases; unmatched junction bases: 9. The CDR3 loop is CASSEASGKSETQYF. The CDR3 coding sequence is TGTGCCAGTAGTGAAGCTAGCGGGAAGTCTGAGACCCAGTACTTC.